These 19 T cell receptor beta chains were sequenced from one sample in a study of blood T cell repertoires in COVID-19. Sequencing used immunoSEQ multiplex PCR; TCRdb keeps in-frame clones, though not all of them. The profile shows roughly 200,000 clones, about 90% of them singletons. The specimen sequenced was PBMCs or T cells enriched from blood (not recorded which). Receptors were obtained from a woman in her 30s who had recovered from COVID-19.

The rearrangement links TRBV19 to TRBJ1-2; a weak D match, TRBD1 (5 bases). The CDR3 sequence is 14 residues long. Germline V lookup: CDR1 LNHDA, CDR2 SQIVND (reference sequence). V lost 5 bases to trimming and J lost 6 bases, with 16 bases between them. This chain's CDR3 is CASSASRVGNGYTF. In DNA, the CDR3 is TGTGCCAGTAGTGCCAGCAGGGTGGGGAATGGCTACACCTTC.

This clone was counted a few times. CDR3 sequence (DNA): TGTGCCAGCAGCTTAGGGACAGCCATCTTCGAGCAGTACTTC. It yields the protein CASSLGTAIFEQYF. The chain recombines TRBV7-9 with TRBJ2-7; tentatively, D is TRBD1 (6 bases). From germline, CDR1 is SEHNR and CDR2 FQNEAQ (reference sequence). The V gene lost 1 base and the J gene lost 6 bases, with 13 bases spanning the gap. This CDR3 contains 14 residues.

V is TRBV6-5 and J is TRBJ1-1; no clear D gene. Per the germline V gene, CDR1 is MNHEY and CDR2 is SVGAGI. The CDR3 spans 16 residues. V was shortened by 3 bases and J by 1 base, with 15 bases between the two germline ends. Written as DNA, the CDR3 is TGTGCCAGCAGTTATAAGTCCTACCGGGGGAACACTGAAGCTTTCTTT. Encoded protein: CASSYKSYRGNTEAFF.

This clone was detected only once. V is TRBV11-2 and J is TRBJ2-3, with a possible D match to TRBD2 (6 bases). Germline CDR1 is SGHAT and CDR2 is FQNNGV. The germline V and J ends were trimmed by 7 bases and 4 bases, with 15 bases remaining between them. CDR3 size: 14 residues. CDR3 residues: CASIPLARSDTQYF. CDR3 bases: TGTGCCAGCATCCCTCTAGCGAGGTCAGATACGCAGTATTTT.

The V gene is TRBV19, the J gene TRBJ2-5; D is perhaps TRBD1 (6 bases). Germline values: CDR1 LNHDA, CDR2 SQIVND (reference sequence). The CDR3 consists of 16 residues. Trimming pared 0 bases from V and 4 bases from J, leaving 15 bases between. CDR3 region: CASSIEGQGIGETQYF. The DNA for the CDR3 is TGTGCCAGTAGTATAGAAGGGCAGGGGATCGGAGAGACCCAGTACTTC. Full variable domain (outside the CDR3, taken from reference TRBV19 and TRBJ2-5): DGGITQSPKYLFRKEGQNVTLSCEQNLNHDAMYWYRQDPGQGLRLIYYSQIVNDFQKGDIAEGYSVSREKKESFPLTVTSAQKNPTAFYLCASSIEGQGIGETQYFGPGTRLLVL.

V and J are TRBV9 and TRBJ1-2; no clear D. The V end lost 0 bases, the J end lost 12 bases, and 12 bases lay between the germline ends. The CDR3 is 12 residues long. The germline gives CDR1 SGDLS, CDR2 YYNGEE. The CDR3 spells CASSVEGGSHTF. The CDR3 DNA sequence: TGTGCCAGCAGCGTAGAGGGTGGGAGTCACACCTTC.

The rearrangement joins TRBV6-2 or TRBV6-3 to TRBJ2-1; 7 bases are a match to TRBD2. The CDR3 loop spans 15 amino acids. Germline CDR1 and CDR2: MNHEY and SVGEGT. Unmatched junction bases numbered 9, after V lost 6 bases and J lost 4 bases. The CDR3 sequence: CASSTGGFAYNEQFF. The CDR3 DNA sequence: TGTGCCAGCAGCACGGGGGGATTCGCGTACAATGAGCAGTTCTTC.

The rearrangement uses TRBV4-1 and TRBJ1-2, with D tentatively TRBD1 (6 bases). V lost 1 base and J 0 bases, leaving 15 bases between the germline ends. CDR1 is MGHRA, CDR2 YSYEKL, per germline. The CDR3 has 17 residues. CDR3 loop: CASSQAPGGASNYGYTF. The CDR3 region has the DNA TGCGCCAGCAGCCAAGCCCCCGGGGGGGCCTCTAACTATGGCTACACCTTC.

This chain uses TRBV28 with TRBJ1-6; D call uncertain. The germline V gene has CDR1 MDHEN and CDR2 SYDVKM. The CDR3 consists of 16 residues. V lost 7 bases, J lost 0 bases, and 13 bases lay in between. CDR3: CASMKARGSYNSPLHF. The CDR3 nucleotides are TGTGCCAGCATGAAGGCCCGAGGCTCCTATAATTCACCCCTCCACTTT.

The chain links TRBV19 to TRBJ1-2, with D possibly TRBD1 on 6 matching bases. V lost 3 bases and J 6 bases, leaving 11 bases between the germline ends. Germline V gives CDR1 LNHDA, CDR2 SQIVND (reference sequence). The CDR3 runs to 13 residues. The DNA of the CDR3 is TGTGCCAGTAGTATGGGCAGGGGCGATGGCTACACCTTC. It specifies CASSMGRGDGYTF.

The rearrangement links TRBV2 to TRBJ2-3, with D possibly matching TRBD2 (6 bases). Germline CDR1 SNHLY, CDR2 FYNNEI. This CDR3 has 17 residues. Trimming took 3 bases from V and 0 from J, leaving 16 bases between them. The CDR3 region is CASSDLMLAVSTDTQYF. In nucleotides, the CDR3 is TGTGCCAGCAGTGATCTCATGTTAGCGGTTAGCACAGATACGCAGTATTTT.

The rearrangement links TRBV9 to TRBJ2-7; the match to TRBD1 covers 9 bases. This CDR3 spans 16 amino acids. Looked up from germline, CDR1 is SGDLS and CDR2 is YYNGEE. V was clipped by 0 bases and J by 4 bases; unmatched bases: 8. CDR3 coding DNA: TGTGCCAGCAGCGTAGCGAAAGGGACAGGGCGGTACGAGCAGTACTTC. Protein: CASSVAKGTGRYEQYF.

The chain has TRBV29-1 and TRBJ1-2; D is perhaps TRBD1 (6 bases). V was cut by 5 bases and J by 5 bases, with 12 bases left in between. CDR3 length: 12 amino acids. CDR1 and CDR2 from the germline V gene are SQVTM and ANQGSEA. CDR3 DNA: TGCAGCGTTCGGGAGGGACATTATGGCTACACCTTC. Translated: CSVREGHYGYTF.

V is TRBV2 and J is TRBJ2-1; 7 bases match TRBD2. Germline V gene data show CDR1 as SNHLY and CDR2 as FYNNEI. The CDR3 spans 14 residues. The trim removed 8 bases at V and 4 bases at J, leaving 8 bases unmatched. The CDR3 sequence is CASLYLADYNEQFF. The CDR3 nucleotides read TGTGCCAGCCTCTATCTAGCGGATTACAATGAGCAGTTCTTC.

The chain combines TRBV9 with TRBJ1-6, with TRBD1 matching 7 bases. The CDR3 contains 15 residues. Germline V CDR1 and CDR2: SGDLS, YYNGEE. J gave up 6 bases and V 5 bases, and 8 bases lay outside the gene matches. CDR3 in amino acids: CASRDPGQPNSPLHF. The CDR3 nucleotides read TGTGCCAGCAGAGACCCGGGACAGCCTAATTCACCCCTCCACTTT.

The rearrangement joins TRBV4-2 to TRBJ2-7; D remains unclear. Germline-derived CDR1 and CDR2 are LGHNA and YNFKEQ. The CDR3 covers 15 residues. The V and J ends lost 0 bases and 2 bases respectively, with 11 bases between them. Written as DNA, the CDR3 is TGTGCCAGCAGCCAAGAAAAGTGGGCAACCTACGAGCAGTACTTC. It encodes CASSQEKWATYEQYF.

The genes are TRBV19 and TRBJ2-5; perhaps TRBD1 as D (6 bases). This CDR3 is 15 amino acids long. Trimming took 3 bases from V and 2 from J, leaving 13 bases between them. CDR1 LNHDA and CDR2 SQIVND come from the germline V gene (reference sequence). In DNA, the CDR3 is TGTGCCAGTAGTATTCCCAGGGGCCCTCAAGAGACCCAGTACTTC. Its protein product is CASSIPRGPQETQYF.

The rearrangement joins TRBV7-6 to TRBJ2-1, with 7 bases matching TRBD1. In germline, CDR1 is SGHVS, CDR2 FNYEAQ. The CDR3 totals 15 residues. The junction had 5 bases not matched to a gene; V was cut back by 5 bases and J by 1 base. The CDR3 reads CASSVQGISYNEQFF. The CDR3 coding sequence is TGTGCCAGCAGCGTACAGGGGATTTCCTACAATGAGCAGTTCTTC.

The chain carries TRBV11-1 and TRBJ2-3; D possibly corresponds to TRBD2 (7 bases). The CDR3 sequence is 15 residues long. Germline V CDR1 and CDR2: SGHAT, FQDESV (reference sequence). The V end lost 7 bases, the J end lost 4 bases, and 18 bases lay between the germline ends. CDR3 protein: CASTQGRVTSDTQYF. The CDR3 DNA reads TGTGCCAGCACCCAGGGGAGGGTTACATCAGATACGCAGTATTTT.